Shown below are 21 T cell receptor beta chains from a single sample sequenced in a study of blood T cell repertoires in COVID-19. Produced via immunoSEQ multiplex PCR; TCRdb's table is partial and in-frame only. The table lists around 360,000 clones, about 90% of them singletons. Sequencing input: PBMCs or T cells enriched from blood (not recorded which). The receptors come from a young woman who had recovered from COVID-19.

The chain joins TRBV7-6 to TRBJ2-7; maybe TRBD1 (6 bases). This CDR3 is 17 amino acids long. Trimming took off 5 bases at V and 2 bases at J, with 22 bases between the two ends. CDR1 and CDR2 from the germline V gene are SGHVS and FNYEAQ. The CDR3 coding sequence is TGTGCCAGCAGCCCGCGAGGGAAACAGGGAAGCGCCTACGAGCAGTACTTC. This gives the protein CASSPRGKQGSAYEQYF. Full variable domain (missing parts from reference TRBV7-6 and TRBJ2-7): GAGVSQSPRYKVTKRGQDVALRCDPISGHVSLYWYRQALGQGPEFLTYFNYEAQQDKSGLPNDRFSAERPEGSISTLTIQRTEQRDSAMYRCASSPRGKQGSAYEQYFGPGTRLTVT.

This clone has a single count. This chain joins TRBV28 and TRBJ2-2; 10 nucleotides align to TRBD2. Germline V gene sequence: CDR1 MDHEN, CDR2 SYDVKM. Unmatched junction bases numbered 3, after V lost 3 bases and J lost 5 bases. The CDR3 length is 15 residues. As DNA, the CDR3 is TGTGCCAGCAGTTTCACTAGCGGGGAGACCGGGGAGCTGTTTTTT. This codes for CASSFTSGETGELFF.

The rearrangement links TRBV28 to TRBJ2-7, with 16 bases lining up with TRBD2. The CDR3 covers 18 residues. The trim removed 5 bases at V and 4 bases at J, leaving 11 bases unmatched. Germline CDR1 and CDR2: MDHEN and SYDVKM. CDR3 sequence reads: CASSTPPGTSGRGYEQYF. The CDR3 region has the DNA TGTGCCAGCAGTACTCCCCCCGGGACTAGCGGGAGGGGGTACGAGCAGTACTTC.

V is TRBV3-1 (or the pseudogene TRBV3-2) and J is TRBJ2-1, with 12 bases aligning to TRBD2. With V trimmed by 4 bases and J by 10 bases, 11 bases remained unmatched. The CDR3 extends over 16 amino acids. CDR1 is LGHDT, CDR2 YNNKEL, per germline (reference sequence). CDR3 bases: TGTGCCAGCAGCCTGGGGGCTAGCGGGAGGGACAGGGAGCAGTTCTTC. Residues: CASSLGASGRDREQFF.

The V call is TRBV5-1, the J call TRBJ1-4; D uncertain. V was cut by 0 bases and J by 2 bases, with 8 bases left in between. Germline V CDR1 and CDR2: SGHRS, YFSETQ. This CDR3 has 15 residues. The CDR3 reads CASSLVRVTNEKLFF. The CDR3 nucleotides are TGCGCCAGCAGCTTGGTCCGGGTTACTAATGAAAAACTGTTTTTT.

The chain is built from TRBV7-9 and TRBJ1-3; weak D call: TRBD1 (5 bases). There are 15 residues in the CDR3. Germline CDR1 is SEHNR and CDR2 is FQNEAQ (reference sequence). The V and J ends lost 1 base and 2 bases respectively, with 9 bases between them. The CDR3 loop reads CASSLGRGAGNTIYF. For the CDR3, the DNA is TGTGCCAGCAGCTTAGGGAGGGGAGCTGGAAACACCATATATTTT.

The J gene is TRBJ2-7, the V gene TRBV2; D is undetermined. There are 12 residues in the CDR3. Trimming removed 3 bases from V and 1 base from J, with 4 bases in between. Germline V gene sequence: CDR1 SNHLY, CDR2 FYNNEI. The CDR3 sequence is CASSDQSYEQYF. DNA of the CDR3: TGTGCCAGCAGTGACCAGTCCTACGAGCAGTACTTC.

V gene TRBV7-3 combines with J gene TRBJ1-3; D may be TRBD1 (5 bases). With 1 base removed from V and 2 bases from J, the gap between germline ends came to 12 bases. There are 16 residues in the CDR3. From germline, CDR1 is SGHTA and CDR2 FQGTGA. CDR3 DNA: TGTGCCAGCAGCTTAAGTGGGGCCTTTGCTGGAAACACCATATATTTT. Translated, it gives CASSLSGAFAGNTIYF.

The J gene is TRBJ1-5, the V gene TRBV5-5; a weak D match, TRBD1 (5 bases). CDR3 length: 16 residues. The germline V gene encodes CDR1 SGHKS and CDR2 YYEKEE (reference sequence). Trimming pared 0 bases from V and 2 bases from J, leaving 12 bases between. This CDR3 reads CASSLAPGGGNQPQHF. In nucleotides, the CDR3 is TGTGCCAGCAGCTTGGCCCCCGGGGGAGGCAATCAGCCCCAGCATTTT.

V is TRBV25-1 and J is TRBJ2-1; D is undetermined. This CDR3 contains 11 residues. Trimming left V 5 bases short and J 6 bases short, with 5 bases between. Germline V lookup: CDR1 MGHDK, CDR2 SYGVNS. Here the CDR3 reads CASSPGNEQFF. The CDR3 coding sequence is TGTGCCAGCAGTCCGGGCAATGAGCAGTTCTTC.

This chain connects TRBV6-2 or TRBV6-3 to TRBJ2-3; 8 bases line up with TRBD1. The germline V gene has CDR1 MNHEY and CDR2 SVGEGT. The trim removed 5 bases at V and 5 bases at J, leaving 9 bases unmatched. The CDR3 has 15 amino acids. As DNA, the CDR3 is TGTGCCAGCAGTCCCCGACGGACAGGGCAAGATACGCAGTATTTT. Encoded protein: CASSPRRTGQDTQYF.

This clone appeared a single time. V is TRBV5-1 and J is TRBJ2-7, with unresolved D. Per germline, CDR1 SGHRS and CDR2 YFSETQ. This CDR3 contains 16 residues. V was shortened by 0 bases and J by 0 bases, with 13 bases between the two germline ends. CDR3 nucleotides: TGCGCCAGCAGCTTGGGACAACTCATATCCTCCTACGAGCAGTACTTC. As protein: CASSLGQLISSYEQYF.

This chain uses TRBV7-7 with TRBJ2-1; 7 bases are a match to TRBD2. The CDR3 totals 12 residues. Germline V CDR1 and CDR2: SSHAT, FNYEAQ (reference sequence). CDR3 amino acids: CASGPSNNEQFF. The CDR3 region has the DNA TGTGCTAGCGGGCCGTCGAACAATGAGCAGTTCTTC.

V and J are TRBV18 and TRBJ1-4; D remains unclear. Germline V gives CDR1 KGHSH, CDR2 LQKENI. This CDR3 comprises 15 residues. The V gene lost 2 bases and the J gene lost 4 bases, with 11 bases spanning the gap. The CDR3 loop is CASSPRRGGNEKLFF. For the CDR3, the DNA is TGTGCCAGCTCACCAAGGAGAGGCGGTAATGAAAAACTGTTTTTT. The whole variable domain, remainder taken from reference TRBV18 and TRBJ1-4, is NAGVMQNPRHLVRRRGQEARLRCSPMKGHSHVYWYRQLPEEGLKFMVYLQKENIIDESGMPKERFSAEFPKEGPSILRIQQVVRGDSAAYFCASSPRRGGNEKLFFGSGTQLSVL.

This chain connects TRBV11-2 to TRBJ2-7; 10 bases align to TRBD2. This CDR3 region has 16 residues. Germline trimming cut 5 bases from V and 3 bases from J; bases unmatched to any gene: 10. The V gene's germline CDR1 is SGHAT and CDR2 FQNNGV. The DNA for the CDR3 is TGTGCCAGCAGCCCTGCCCCTAGCGGGAGTTACTACGAGCAGTACTTC. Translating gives CASSPAPSGSYYEQYF.

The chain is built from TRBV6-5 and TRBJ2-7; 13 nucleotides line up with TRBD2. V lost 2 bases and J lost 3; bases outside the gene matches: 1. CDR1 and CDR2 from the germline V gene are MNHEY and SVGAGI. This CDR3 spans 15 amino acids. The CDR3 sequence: CASSYTSGGVYEQYF. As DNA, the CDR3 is TGTGCCAGCAGTTACACTAGCGGGGGGGTCTACGAGCAGTACTTC.

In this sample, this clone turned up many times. The CDR3 here is CASSFTGGSYNSPLHF. Written as DNA, the CDR3 is TGTGCCAGCAGTTTTACAGGGGGCTCCTATAATTCACCCCTCCACTTT. This rearrangement joins TRBV27 to TRBJ1-6, with TRBD1 matching over 8 bases. V trimming: 3 bases; J trimming: 0 bases; junction bases outside the gene matches: 1. Germline lookup yields CDR1 MNHEY and CDR2 SMNVEV (reference sequence). This CDR3 has 16 residues.

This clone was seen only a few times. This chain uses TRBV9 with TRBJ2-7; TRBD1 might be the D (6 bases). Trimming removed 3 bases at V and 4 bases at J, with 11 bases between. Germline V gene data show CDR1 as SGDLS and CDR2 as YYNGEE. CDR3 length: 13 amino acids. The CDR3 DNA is TGTGCCAGCAGCGAGCAGGACAGTTACGAGCAGTACTTC. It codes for CASSEQDSYEQYF.

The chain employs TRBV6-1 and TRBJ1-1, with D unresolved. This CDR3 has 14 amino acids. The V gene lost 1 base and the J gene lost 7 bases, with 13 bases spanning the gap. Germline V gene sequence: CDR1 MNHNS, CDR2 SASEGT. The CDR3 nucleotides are TGTGCCAGCAGTGAAGTAGAGGGAATGATTGAAGCTTTCTTT. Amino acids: CASSEVEGMIEAFF.

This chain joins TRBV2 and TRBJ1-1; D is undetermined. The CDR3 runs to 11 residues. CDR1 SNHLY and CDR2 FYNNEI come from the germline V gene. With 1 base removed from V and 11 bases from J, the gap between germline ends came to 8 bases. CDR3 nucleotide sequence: TGTGCCAGCAGTGAAGGAATCAGGGCTTTCTTT. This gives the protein CASSEGIRAFF.

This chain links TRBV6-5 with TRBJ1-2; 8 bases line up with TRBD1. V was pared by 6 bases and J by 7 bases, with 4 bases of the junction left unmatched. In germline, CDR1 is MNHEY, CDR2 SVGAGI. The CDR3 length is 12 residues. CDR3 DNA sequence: TGTGCCAGCAGAAAAACAGGGGGTGGCTACACCTTC. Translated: CASRKTGGGYTF.